What follows describes a single T cell receptor (beta chain). Its target is not known. These data come from a study of T cell responses to AZD1222 COVID-19 vaccine. Losses at the gene ends were 0 bases for V and 3 bases for J; bases not matched to a gene: 7. The CDR3 has 17 residues. Germline CDR1 and CDR2: SGHTA and FQGNSA. Measured with immunoSEQ multiplex PCR; TCRdb has only the in-frame clones, and not every one. This sample has about 150,000 clones, with around 88% found just once. Overall study findings and caveats: Increases in Spike-specific TCR breadth and depth were seen after two AZD1222 doses. CD4 TCRs linked to vaccination spanned spike, dominating at 160-218 and 743-854.

The material was peripheral blood, obtained on day 0 of MenACWY control vaccination. The chain uses TRBV7-2 and TRBJ2-7; 11 nucleotides line up with TRBD2. This TCR was sampled from an adult in good health. CDR3 amino acids: CASSLAGGLADHYEQYF. CDR3 nucleotides: TGTGCCAGCAGCTTAGCAGGGGGACTAGCGGACCACTACGAGCAGTACTTC.